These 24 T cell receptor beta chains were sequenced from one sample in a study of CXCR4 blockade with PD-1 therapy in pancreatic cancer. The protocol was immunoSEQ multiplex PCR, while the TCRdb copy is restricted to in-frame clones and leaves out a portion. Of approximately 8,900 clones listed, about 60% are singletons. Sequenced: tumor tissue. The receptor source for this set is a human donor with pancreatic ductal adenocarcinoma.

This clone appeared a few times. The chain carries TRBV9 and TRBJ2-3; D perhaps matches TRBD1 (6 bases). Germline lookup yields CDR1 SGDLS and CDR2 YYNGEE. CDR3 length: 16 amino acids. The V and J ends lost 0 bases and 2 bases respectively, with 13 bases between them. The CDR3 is CASSVGLGQSTDTQYF. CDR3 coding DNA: TGTGCCAGCAGCGTAGGCCTAGGACAGTCCACAGATACGCAGTATTTT. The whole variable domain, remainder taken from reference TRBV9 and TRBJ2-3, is DSGVTQTPKHLITATGQRVTLRCSPRSGDLSVYWYQQSLDQGLQFLIQYYNGEERAKGNILERFSAQQFPDLHSELNLSSLELGDSALYFCASSVGLGQSTDTQYFGPGTRLTVL.

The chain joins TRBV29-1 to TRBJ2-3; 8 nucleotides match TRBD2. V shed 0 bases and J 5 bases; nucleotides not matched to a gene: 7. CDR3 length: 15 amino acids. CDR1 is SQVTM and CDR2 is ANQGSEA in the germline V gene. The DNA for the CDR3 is TGCAGCGTTGAAGATCTCGGGAGGGCCATAGATACGCAGTATTTT. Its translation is CSVEDLGRAIDTQYF.

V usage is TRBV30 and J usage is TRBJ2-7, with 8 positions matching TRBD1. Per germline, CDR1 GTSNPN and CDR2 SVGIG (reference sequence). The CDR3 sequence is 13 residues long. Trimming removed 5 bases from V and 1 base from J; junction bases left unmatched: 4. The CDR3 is CAWGQGQSYEQYF. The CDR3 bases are TGTGCCTGGGGACAGGGTCAGTCCTACGAGCAGTACTTC.

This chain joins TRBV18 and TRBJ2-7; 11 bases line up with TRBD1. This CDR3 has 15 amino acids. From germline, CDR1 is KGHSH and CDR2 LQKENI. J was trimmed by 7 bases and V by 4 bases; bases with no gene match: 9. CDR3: CASSRIGQGASEQYF. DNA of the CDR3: TGTGCCAGCTCACGCATTGGACAGGGGGCCTCGGAGCAGTACTTC.

CDR3 DNA: TGTGCCACCAGCAAAGGGACAGGCTACTACGAGCAGTACTTC. Translating gives CATSKGTGYYEQYF. The chain couples TRBV15 to TRBJ2-7; 8 bases line up with TRBD1. The CDR3 is 14 amino acids. The germline CDR1 and CDR2 sequences are LNHNV and YYDKDF (reference sequence). The ends lost 4 bases at V and 3 bases at J; junction bases unmatched: 5. The variable domain in full, completed from reference TRBV15 and TRBJ2-7, reads DAMVIQNPRYQVTQFGKPVTLSCSQTLNHNVMYWYQQKSSQAPKLLFHYYDKDFNNEADTPDNFQSRRPNTSFCFLDIRSPGLGDTAMYLCATSKGTGYYEQYFGPGTRLTVT.

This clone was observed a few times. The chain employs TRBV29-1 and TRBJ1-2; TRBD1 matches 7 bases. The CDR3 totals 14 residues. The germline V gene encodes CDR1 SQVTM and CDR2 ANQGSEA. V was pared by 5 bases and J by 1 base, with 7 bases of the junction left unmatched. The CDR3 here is CSVPRRDSNYGYTF. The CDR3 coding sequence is TGCAGCGTTCCCCGCCGGGACAGTAACTATGGCTACACCTTC.

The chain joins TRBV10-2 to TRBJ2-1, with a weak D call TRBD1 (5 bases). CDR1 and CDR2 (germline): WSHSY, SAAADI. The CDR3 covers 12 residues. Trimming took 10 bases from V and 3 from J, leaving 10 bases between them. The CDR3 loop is CATMDNYNEQFF. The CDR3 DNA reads TGCGCCACGATGGACAACTACAATGAGCAGTTCTTC.

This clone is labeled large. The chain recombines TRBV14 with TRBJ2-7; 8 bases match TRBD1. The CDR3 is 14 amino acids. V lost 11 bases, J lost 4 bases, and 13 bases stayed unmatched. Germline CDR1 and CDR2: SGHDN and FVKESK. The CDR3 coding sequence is TGTGCCGGATATCAGGGGGCTGAAGAGTACGAGCAGTACTTC. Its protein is CAGYQGAEEYEQYF. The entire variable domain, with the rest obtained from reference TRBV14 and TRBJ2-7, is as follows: EAGVTQFPSHSVIEKGQTVTLRCDPISGHDNLYWYRRVMGKEIKFLLHFVKESKQDESGMPNNRFLAERTGGTYSTLKVQPAELEDSGVYFCAGYQGAEEYEQYFGPGTRLTVT.

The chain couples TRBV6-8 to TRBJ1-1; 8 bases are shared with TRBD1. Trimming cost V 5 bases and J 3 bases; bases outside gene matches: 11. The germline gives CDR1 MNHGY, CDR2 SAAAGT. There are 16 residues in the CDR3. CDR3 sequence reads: CASSDTKTGADTEAFF. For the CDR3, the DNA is TGTGCCAGCAGTGACACCAAGACAGGGGCCGACACTGAAGCTTTCTTT.

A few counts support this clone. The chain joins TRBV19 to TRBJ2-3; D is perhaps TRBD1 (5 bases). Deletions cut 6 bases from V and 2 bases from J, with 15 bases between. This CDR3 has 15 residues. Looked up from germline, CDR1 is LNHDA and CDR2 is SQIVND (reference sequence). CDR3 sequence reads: CASRSGQGYTDTQYF. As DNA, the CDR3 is TGTGCCAGTAGATCGGGCCAGGGCTACACAGATACGCAGTATTTT.

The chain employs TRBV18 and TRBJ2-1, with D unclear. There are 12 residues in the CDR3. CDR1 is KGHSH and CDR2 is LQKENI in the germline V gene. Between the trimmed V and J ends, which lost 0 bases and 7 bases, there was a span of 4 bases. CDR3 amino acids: CASSPPRNEQFF. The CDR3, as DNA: TGTGCCAGCTCACCACCTCGGAATGAGCAGTTCTTC.

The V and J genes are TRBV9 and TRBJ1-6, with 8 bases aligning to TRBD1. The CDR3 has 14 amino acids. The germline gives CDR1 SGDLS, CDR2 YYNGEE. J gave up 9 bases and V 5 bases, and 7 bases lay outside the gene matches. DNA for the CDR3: TGTGCCAGCAGGGGAACAGGGGGGTCTTCACCCCTCCACTTT. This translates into CASRGTGGSSPLHF.

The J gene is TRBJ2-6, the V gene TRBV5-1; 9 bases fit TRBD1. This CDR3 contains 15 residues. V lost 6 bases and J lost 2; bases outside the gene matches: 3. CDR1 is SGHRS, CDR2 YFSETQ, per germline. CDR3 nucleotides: TGCGCCAGCACCAGGACAGGGGCTGGGGCCAACGTCCTGACTTTC. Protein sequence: CASTRTGAGANVLTF.

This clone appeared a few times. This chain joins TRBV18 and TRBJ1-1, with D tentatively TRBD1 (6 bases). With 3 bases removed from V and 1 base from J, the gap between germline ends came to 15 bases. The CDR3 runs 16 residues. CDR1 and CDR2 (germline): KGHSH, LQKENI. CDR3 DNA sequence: TGTGCCAGCTCACCGGACGGGGGCAGGGGGAACACTGAAGCTTTCTTT. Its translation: CASSPDGGRGNTEAFF.

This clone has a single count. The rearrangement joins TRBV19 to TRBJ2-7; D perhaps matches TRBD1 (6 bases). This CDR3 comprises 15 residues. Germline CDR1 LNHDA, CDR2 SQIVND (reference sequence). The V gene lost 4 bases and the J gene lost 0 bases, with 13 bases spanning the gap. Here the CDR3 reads CASSTSTGHSYEQYF. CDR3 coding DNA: TGTGCCAGTAGTACCTCGACAGGCCACTCCTACGAGCAGTACTTC. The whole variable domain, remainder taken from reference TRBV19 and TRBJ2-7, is DGGITQSPKYLFRKEGQNVTLSCEQNLNHDAMYWYRQDPGQGLRLIYYSQIVNDFQKGDIAEGYSVSREKKESFPLTVTSAQKNPTAFYLCASSTSTGHSYEQYFGPGTRLTVT.

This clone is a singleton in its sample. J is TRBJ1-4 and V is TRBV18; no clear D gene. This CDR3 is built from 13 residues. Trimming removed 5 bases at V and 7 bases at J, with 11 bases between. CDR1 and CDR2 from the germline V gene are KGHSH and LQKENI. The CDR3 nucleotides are TGTGCCAGCTCAACCACCGTGGCTGAAAAACTGTTTTTT. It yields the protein CASSTTVAEKLFF.

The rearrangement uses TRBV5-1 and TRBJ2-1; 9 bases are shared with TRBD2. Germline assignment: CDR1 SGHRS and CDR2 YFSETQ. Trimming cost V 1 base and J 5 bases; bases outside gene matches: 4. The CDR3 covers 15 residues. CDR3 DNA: TGCGCCAGCAGCTTGCAAGCGGGAGGCCACAATGAGCAGTTCTTC. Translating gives CASSLQAGGHNEQFF.

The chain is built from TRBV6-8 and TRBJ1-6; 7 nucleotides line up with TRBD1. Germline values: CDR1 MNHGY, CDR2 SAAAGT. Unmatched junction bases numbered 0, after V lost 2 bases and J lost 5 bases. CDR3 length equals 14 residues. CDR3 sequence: CASSYGQDNSPLHF. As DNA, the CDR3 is TGTGCCAGCAGTTACGGACAGGATAATTCACCCCTCCACTTT.

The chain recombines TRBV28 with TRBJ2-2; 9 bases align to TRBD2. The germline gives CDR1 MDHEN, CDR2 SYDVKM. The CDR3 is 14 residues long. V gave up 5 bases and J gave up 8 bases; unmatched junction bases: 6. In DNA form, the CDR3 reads TGTGCCAGCAGTGAAGCGGGACTAGCAGGGGAGCTGTTTTTT. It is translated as CASSEAGLAGELFF.

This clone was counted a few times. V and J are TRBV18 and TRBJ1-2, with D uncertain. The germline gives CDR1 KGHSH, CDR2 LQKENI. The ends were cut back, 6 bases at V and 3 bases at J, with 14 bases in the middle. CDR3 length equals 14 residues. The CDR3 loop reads CASSDWRRDYGYTF. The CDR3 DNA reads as TGTGCCAGCTCGGACTGGAGGAGGGACTATGGCTACACCTTC.

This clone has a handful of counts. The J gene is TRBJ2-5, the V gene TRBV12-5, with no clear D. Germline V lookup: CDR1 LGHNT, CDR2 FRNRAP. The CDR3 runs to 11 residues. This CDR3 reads CASVWMGTQYF. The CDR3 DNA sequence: TGTGCCAGCGTATGGATGGGGACCCAGTACTTC.

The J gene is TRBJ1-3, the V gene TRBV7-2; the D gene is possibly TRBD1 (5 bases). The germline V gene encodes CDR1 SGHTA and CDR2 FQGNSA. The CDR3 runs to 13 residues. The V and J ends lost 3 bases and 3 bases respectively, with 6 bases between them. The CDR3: CASSFQGGNTIYF. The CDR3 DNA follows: TGTGCCAGCAGCTTTCAGGGTGGAAACACCATATATTTT.

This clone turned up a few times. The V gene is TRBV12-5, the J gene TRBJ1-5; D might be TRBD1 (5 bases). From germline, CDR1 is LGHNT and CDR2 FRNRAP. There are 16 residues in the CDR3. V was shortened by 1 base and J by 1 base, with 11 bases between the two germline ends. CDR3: CASGLGVGGSNQPQHF. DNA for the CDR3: TGTGCTAGTGGTTTGGGAGTGGGGGGGAGCAATCAGCCCCAGCATTTT. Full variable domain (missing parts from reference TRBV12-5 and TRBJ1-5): DARVTQTPRHKVTEMGQEVTMRCQPILGHNTVFWYRQTMMQGLELLAYFRNRAPLDDSGMPKDRFSAEMPDATLATLKIQPSEPRDSAVYFCASGLGVGGSNQPQHFGDGTRLSIL.

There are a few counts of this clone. CDR3 coding DNA: TGCGCCAGCAGCTTTGGGGTTAGCGGTTCCTACAATGAGCAGTTCTTC. It is translated as CASSFGVSGSYNEQFF. This sequence joins TRBV5-1 and TRBJ2-1; a weak D match, TRBD2 (6 bases). In germline, CDR1 is SGHRS, CDR2 YFSETQ. The germline V and J ends were trimmed by 2 bases and 1 base, with 13 bases remaining between them. The CDR3 contains 16 residues.